The 5 T cell receptor beta chains presented below share a single source sample, sequenced in a study of technical replicates of blood from a handful of donors. Assay used: immunoSEQ multiplex PCR; TCRdb lists only in-frame clones, some missing. The repertoire holds 90,000 to 100,000 clones, approximately 94% seen once, with approximately 0.33% in the top ten. Specimen: T cells isolated from PBMCs. The receptors were gathered from a human donor in good health.

The J gene is TRBJ1-5, the V gene TRBV28; D might be TRBD1 (6 bases). Germline V gene data show CDR1 as MDHEN and CDR2 as SYDVKM. The CDR3 is 15 amino acids. Trimming took 2 bases from V and 9 from J, leaving 17 bases between them. CDR3 DNA: TGTGCCAGCAGTTTAGAGAGGGGGGGGCGAAGGCCCCAGCATTTT. This sequence encodes CASSLERGGRRPQHF. The full variable domain, with the rest looked up from reference TRBV28 and TRBJ1-5, is DVKVTQSSRYLVKRTGEKVFLECVQDMDHENMFWYRQDPGLGLRLIYFSYDVKMKEKGDIPEGYSVSREKKERFSLILESASTNQTSMYLCASSLERGGRRPQHFGDGTRLSIL.

V usage is TRBV28 and J usage is TRBJ2-7; 8 nucleotides match TRBD2. With 6 bases clipped from V and 5 bases from J, the junction kept 12 bases outside the gene matches. Germline CDR1 MDHEN, CDR2 SYDVKM. This CDR3 region has 15 residues. The CDR3 spells CASSLGTSNINEQYF. The CDR3 nucleotides read TGTGCCAGCAGCCTTGGGACTAGTAATATAAACGAGCAGTACTTC.

This clone showed up just once. The J gene is TRBJ2-2, the V gene TRBV27; TRBD2 might be the D (7 bases). Germline values: CDR1 MNHEY, CDR2 SMNVEV (reference sequence). Trimming cost V 6 bases and J 5 bases, with 16 bases left between them. The CDR3 length is 15 residues. The CDR3 nucleotides read TGTGCCAGCAGGGGGGGGGCAGGGCGAACCGGGGAGCTGTTTTTT. It codes for CASRGGAGRTGELFF.

V is TRBV10-3 and J is TRBJ1-2, with a weak D call TRBD1 (5 bases). Per germline, CDR1 ENHRY and CDR2 SYGVKD. CDR3 size: 12 residues. The V and J ends lost 10 bases and 6 bases respectively, with 15 bases between them. CDR3 sequence: CATQLGEDGYTF. CDR3 bases: TGTGCCACGCAATTAGGGGAAGATGGCTACACCTTC.

V gene TRBV27 combines with J gene TRBJ2-3; 9 nucleotides agree with TRBD2. This CDR3 is built from 15 residues. Germline values: CDR1 MNHEY, CDR2 SMNVEV (reference sequence). V trimming: 1 base; J trimming: 4 bases; junction bases outside the gene matches: 3. The CDR3 DNA is TGTGCCAGCAGTTTATACAGGACTAGCGCAGATACGCAGTATTTT. Residues: CASSLYRTSADTQYF.